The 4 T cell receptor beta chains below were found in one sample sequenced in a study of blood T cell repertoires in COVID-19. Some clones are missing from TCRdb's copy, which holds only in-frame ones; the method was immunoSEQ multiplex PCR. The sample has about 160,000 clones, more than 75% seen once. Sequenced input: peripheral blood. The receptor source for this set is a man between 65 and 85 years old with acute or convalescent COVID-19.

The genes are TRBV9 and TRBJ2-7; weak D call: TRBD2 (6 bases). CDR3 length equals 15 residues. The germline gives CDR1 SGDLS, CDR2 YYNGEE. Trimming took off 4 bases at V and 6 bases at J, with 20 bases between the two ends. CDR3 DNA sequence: TGTGCCAGCAGCACCCGAACGGGAGTTACTTCCGAGCAGTACTTC. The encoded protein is CASSTRTGVTSEQYF.

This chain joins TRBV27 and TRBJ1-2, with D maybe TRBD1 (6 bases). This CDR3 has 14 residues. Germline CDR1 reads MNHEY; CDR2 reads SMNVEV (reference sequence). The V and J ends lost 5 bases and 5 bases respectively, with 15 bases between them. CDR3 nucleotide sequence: TGTGCCAGCAGTACATTGGACAGAGGGTATGGCTACACCTTC. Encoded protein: CASSTLDRGYGYTF.

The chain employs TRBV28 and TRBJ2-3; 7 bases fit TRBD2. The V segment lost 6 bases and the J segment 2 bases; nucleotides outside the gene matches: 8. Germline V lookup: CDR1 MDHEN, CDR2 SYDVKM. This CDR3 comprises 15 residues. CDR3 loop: CASRRRLADTDTQYF. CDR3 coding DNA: TGTGCCAGCAGGAGGAGACTAGCAGACACAGATACGCAGTATTTT.

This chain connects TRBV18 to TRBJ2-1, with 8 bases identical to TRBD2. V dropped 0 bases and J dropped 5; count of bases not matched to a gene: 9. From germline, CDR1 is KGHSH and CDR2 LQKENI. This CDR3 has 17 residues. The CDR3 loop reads CASSPPQGAGADNEQFF. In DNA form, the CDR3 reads TGTGCCAGCTCACCACCCCAAGGAGCGGGGGCCGACAATGAGCAGTTCTTC.